The sequence of this T cell receptor beta chain was determined in a study of neoadjuvant anti-PD-1 for oral cavity cancer. Produced via immunoSEQ multiplex PCR; TCRdb's table is partial and in-frame only. Of 72,000 or so clones in the sample, approximately 87% were seen once. Time point: after neoadjuvant nivolumab, at surgical resection. This CDR3 spans 14 amino acids. J lost 6 bases, V lost 5 bases, and 4 bases had no gene match. Germline CDR1 reads MNHNY; CDR2 reads SVGAGI (reference sequence). V usage is TRBV6-6 and J usage is TRBJ2-1; the match to TRBD1 covers 10 bases. This TCR was recovered from a person aged 35-79 years with oral cavity squamous cell carcinoma. This specimen consisted of PBMCs, obtained after nivolumab (anti-PD-1) treatment. As DNA, the CDR3 is TGTGCCAGCAGTCGGGACAGGGGCCCCAATGAGCAGTTCTTC. Translation gives CASSRDRGPNEQFF.